The sequence of this T cell receptor beta chain was determined in a study of T cells in Graves' hyperthyroidism and ophthalmopathy. As for the study in general: Peripheral blood was taken when the disease was first diagnosed, before any treatment began.

This clonotype appeared a few times. There were TCR beta CDR3 regions amplified from RNA transcripts. Initially, a first-round RT-PCR of the TCR CDR3 employed the HTBI primer set. TCRdb itself ran the multiplex PCR reads through MiXCR, one entry per CDR3 protein. The table shows approximately 370,000 distinct CDR3 sequences, with 15% occurring only once. In patients aged 18 to 65, hyperthyroidism was newly diagnosed, with duration under 2 months. The TCR was taken from a woman aged 25 to 39 with Graves' hyperthyroidism. The sequencing input was blood.

CDR3: CASSLNPSGRKNEQFF. CDR3 nucleotides: TGCGCCAGCAGCTTAAACCCTAGCGGGAGAAAGAATGAGCAGTTCTTC. The chain recombines TRBV5-1 with TRBJ2-1; 10 bases match TRBD2. The germline V gene has CDR1 SGHRS and CDR2 YFSETQ. After removal of 2 bases from V and 7 bases from J, the junction contained 9 bases not matched to a gene. The CDR3 totals 16 residues.